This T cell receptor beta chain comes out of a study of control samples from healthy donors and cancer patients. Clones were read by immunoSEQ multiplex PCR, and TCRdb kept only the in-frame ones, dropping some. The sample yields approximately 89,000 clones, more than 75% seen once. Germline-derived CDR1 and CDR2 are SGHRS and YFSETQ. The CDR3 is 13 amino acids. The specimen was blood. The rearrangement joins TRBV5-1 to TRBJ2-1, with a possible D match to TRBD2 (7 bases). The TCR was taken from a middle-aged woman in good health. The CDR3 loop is CEPREGGYNEQFF. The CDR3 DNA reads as TGCGAACCCAGGGAGGGGGGCTACAATGAGCAGTTCTTC.